This T cell receptor (beta chain) came from a study of OX40 agonist ivuxolimab in advanced cancers. The protocol was immunoSEQ multiplex PCR, while the TCRdb copy is restricted to in-frame clones and leaves out a portion. Here the sample spans 50,000 to 65,000 clones, roughly nine tenths being singletons. On this clone itself: Its target is not known.

V lost 1 base to trimming and J lost 0 bases, with 6 bases between them. Germline V lookup: CDR1 SGHRS, CDR2 YFSETQ. The CDR3 loop spans 14 amino acids. General observations from the study: Partial responders at 0.1-3.0 mg/kg had among the lowest clonal expansion.

Sequencing was performed on CD4+ or CD8+ T cells sorted from blood, taken in a trial of the OX40 agonist ivuxolimab. The sequence derives from an adult with an advanced solid tumor such as melanoma, head and neck, liver or kidney cancer. The rearrangement uses TRBV5-1 and TRBJ2-3; possible D gene TRBD1, 6 bases. The CDR3 reads CASSLQGSTDTQYF. In DNA form, the CDR3 reads TGCGCCAGCAGCTTGCAGGGGAGCACAGATACGCAGTATTTT.